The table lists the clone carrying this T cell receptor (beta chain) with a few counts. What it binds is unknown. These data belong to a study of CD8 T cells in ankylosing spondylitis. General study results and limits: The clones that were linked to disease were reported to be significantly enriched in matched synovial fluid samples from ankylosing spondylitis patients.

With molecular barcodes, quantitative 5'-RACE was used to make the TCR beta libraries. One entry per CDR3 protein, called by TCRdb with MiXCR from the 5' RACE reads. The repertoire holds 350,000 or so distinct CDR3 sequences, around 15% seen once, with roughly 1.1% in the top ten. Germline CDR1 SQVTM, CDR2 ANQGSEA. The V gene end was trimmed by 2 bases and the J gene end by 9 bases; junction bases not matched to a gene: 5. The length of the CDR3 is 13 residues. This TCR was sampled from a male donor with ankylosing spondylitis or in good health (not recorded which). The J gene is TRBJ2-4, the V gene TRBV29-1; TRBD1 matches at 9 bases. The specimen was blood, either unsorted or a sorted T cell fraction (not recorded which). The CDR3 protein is CSVELGTGTIQYF. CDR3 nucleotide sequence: TGCAGCGTTGAATTGGGGACAGGGACCATTCAGTACTTC.